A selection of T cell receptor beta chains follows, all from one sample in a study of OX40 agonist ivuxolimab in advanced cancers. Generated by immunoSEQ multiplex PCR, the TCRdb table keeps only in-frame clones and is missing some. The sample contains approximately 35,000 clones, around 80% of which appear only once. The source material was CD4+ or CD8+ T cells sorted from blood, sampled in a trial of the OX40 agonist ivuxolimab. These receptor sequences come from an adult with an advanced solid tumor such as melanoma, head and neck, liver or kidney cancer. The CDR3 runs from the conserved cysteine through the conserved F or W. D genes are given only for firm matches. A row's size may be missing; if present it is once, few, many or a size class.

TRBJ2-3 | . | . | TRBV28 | TGTGCCAGCAACGAAAATCCCACAGATACGCAGTATTTT | CASNENPTDTQYF
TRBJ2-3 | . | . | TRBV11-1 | TGTGCCAGCAGCGCCGGGGAGTCGCAGTATTTT | CASSAGESQYF
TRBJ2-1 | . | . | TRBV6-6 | TGTGCCAGCAGTCCATCCGGGACGGTAGTAGATGAGCAGTTCTTC | CASSPSGTVVDEQFF
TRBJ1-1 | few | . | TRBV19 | TGTGCCAGTAGTTTCAACACTGAAGCTTTCTTT | CASSFNTEAFF
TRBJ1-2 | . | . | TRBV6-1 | TGTGCCAGCAGTCGCTCAGAGGGTCATGGCTACACCTTC | CASSRSEGHGYTF
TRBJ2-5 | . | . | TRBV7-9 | TGTGCCAGCAGCTCAGTGGGATCAGAGACCCAGTACTTC | CASSSVGSETQYF
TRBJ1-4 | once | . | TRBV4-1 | TGCGCCAGCAGCCCACCGAGGGGTGGTAGTGAAAAACTGTTTTTT | CASSPPRGGSEKLFF
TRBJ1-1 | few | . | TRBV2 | TGTGCCAGCAGTTTAGGAGGTTGGGAAGCTTTCTTT | CASSLGGWEAFF
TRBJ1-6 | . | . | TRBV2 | TGTGCCAGCAGTGAGCAACAGCGGGCCTCAAATTCACCCCTCCACTTT | CASSEQQRASNSPLHF
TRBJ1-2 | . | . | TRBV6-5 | TGTGCCAGCAGTTACAAGGCCAGGGCCGTTAACTATGGCTACACCTTC | CASSYKARAVNYGYTF
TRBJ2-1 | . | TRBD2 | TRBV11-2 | TGTGCCAGCAGCTTAGTTAGCGGGGGGGTGGAAGAGCAGTTCTTC | CASSLVSGGVEEQFF
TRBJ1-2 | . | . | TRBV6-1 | TGTGCCAGCAGTCAAAGGCCTGGGGGCGCGGTTGGCTACACCTTC | CASSQRPGGAVGYTF
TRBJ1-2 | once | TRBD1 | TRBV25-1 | TGTGCCAGCAGTACTGGTTCAGGGGGCAGGGGCTACACCTTC | CASSTGSGGRGYTF
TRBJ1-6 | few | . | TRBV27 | TGTGCCAGCAGTCCTCAGGGGCAGACCAATTCACCCCTCCACTTT | CASSPQGQTNSPLHF
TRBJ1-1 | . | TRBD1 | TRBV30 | TGTGCCTGGAGTAGAAAGGGACAGGGTATGACTGAAGCTTTCTTT | CAWSRKGQGMTEAFF
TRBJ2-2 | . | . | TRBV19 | TGTGCCAGTAGTATAGTTGGCACCGGGGAGCTGTTTTTT | CASSIVGTGELFF
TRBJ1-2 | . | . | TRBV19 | TGTGCCAGTAGTAATCTCTTGATCTTCCGAATAACCTTC | CASSNLLIFRITF
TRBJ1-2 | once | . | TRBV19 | TGTGCCAGTAGCCAGGGACCGTCTAAGCGCTATGGCTACACCTTC | CASSQGPSKRYGYTF
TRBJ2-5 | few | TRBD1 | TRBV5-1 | TGCGCCAGCAGCTGGACAGGGGAAGGAGAGACCCAGTACTTC | CASSWTGEGETQYF
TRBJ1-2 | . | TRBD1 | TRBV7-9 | TGTGCCAGCAGCTTACTGGGACAGACTATGAGCTACACCTTC | CASSLLGQTMSYTF
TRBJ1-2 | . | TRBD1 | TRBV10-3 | TGTGCCATTACCGGGACAGGAGATGGCTACACCTTC | CAITGTGDGYTF
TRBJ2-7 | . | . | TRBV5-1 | TGCGCCAGCAGCTTGGAAGGGTACTACGAGCAGTACTTC | CASSLEGYYEQYF
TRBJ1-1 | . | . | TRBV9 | TGTGCCAGTGACAGGTTTGGCACTGAAGCTTTCTTT | CASDRFGTEAFF
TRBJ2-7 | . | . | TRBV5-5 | TGTGCCAGCAGCTGGTCAGGTACCGAGCAGTACTTC | CASSWSGTEQYF
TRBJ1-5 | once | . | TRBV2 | TGTGCCAGCAGCCTAGGCTATAGCAATCAGCCCCAGCATTTT | CASSLGYSNQPQHF
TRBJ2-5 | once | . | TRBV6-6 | TGTGCCAGCAGTGACCAAAAAGAGACCCAGTACTTC | CASSDQKETQYF
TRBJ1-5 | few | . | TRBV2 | TGTGCCAGCAGTGCGCGGCGTCGGGGGGTGGATCAGCCCCAGCATTTT | CASSARRRGVDQPQHF
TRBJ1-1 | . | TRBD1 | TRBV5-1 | TGCGCCAGCAGCTTCACAGGGGTTGTAAACACTGAAGCTTTCTTT | CASSFTGVVNTEAFF
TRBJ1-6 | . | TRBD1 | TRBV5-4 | TGTGCCAGCAGCAGCCGGGACAGGACGAGCTCACCCCTCCACTTT | CASSSRDRTSSPLHF
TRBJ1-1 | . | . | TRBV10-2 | TGCGCCAGCATGGACGGCCGAACTGAAGCTTTCTTT | CASMDGRTEAFF
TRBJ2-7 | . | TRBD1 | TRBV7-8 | TGTGCCAGCAGCCCGCCGGGACAGGGGAGAGCCGAGCAGTACTTC | CASSPPGQGRAEQYF
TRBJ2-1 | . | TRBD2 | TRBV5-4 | TGTGCCAGCAGCTTGGGTGTAGCGGGGGGGAGGAATGAGCAGTTCTTC | CASSLGVAGGRNEQFF
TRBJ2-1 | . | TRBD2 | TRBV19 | TGTGCCAGTAGTGCAAGCGGGGGGCGGAATGAGCAGTTCTTC | CASSASGGRNEQFF
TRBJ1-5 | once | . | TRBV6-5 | TGTGCCAGCAGGGGATCAGGGGAAAATCAGCCCCAGCATTTT | CASRGSGENQPQHF
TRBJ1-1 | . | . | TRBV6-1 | TGTGCCAGCGGGCGGGGGTACGGGAACACTGAAGCTTTCTTT | CASGRGYGNTEAFF
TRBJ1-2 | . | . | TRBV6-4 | TGTGCCAGCAGTGACCTAACGGGCTATGGCTACACCTTC | CASSDLTGYGYTF
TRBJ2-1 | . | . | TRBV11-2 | TGTGCCAGCAGAGGGACAAAAGGGGGGGTCAACAATGAGCAGTTCTTC | CASRGTKGGVNNEQFF
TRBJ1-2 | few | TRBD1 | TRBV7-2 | TGTGCCAGCAGCGCGGGACAGGTGGGCTATGGCTACACCTTC | CASSAGQVGYGYTF
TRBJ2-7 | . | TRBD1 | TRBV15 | TGTGCCACCAGCAGAGAAGGGCGGGGACAGGGACGCGACGAGCAGTACTTC | CATSREGRGQGRDEQYF
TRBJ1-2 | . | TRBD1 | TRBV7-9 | TGTGCCAGCAGCTCAAAGACAGGGGAAGGCTACACCTTC | CASSSKTGEGYTF
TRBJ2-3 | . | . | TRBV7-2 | TGTGCCAGCACGGTTGTTTTCACAGATACGCAGTATTTT | CASTVVFTDTQYF
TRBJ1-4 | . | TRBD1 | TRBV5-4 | TGTGCCAGCAGCTTACAGGGGGCAGGTGAAAAACTGTTTTTT | CASSLQGAGEKLFF
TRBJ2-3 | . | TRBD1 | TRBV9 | TGTGCCAGCAGCGGGGGGGCCAGGGGGCCAACGGATACGCAGTATTTT | CASSGGARGPTDTQYF
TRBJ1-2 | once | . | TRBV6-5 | TGTGCCAGCAGTCCCCCCGGGCGGTATGGCTACACCTTC | CASSPPGRYGYTF
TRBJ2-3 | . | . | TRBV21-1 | TGTGCCAGCAGCAAAGCCTCGGGGGGGCCAGATACGCAGTATTTT | CASSKASGGPDTQYF
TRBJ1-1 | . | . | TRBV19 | TGTGCCAGTAGTCCCGGCAGGTCCACTGAAGCTTTCTTT | CASSPGRSTEAFF
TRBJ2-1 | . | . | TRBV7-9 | TGTGCCAGCAGGGAAGAGGGTAGCGATGAGCAGTTCTTC | CASREEGSDEQFF
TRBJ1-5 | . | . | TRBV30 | TGTGCCTGGAGTGTAAGGTTCAATCAGCCCCAGCATTTT | CAWSVRFNQPQHF
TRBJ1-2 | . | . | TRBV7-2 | TGTGCCAGCAGCTTAGACTTATGGAGTGGTGGCTACACCTTC | CASSLDLWSGGYTF
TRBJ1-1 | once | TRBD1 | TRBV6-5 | TGTGCCAGCGGGTACAGGGGGCACCCAGCTTTCTTT | CASGYRGHPAFF
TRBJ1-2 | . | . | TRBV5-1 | TGCGCCAGCAGCTTGAGGCAGGCCTATGGCTACACCTTC | CASSLRQAYGYTF
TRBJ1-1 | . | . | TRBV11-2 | TGTGCCAGCAGCCCTCGGGTGAACACTGAAGCTTTCTTT | CASSPRVNTEAFF
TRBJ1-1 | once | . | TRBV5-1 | TGCGCCAGCAGCTTAGGGACAATTAACACTGAAGCTTTCTTT | CASSLGTINTEAFF
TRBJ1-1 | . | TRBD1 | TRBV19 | TGTGCCAGTAGTCCTACGACAGGGGTTATTTATTCAGAAGCTTTCTTT | CASSPTTGVIYSEAFF
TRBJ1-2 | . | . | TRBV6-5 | TGTGCCAGCAGCACCCCGGGACGGGACTATGGCTACACCTTC | CASSTPGRDYGYTF